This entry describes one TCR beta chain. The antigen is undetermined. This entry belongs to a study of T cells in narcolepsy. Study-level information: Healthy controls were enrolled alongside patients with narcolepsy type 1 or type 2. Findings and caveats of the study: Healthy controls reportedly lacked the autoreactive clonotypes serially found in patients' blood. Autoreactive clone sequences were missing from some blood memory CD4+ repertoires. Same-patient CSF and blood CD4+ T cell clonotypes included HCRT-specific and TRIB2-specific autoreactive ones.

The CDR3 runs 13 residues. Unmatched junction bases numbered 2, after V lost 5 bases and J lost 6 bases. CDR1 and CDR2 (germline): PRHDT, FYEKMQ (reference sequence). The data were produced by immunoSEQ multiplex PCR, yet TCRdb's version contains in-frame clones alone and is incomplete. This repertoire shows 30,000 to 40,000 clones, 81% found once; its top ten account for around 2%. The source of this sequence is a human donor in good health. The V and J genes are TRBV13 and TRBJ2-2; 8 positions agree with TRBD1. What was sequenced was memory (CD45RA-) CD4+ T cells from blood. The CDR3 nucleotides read TGTGCCAGCAGCCTGGACAGGGCCGGGGAGCTGTTTTTT. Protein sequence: CASSLDRAGELFF.